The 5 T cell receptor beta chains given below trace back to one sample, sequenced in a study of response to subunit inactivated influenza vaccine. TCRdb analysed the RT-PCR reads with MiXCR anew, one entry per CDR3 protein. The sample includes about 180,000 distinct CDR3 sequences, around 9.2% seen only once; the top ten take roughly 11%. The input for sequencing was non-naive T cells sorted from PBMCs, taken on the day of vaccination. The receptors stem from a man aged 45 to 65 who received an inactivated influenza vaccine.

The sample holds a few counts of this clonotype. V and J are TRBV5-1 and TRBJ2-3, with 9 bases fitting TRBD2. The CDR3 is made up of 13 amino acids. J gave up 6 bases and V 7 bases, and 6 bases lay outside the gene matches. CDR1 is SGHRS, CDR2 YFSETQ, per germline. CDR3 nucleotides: TGCGCCAGCTGGCAGCGGGGGGCGGATACGCAGTATTTT. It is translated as CASWQRGADTQYF.

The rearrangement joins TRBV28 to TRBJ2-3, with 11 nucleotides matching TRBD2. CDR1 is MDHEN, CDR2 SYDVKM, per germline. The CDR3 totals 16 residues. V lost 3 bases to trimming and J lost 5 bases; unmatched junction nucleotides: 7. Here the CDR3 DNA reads TGTGCCAGCAGTTTTAGCGAGACTAGCGGGATAGATACGCAGTATTTT. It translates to CASSFSETSGIDTQYF.

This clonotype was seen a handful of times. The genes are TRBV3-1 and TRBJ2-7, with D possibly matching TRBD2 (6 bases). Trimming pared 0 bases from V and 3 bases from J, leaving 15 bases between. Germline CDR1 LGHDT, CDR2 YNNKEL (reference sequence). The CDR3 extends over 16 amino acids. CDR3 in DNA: TGTGCCAGCAGCCAAGATGTCTGGAGGGGAAGCTACGAGCAGTACTTC. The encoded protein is CASSQDVWRGSYEQYF.

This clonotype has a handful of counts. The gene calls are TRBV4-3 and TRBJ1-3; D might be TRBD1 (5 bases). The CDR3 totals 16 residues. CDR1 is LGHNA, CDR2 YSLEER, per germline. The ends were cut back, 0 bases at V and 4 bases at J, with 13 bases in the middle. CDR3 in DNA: TGCGCCAGCAGCCAAGATACCGGGACCGGAGGAAACACCATATATTTT. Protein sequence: CASSQDTGTGGNTIYF.

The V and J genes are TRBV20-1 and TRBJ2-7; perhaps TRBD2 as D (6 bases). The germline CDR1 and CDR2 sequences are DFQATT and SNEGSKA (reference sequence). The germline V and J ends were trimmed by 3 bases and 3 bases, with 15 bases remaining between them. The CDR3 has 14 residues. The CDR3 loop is CSARGRGGYYEQYF. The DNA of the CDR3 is TGCAGTGCTAGGGGGCGGGGCGGTTACTACGAGCAGTACTTC.